This T cell receptor (beta chain) was identified in a study of tumor-infiltrating lymphocytes in primary liver carcinoma. Study-wide context: Treatment of the patients' primary liver carcinoma consisted of surgical resection.

In this sample, this clonotype turned up a few times. Unsorted whole blood yielded the blood RNA, and germline DNA was also extracted. TCR beta cDNA was made from around 520 ng total RNA with a constant-region primer. Library construction for TCR beta comprised three nested multiplex PCR rounds performed with slightly modified ARM-PCR. TRBV1-TRBV30 forward primers paired with a C-beta reverse primer were used in the first two PCR rounds, which ran about 11 cycles each. TCRdb redid the calling of the multiplex PCR reads with MiXCR, one entry per CDR3 protein. This sample has fewer than 350,000 distinct CDR3 sequences; about two thirds occur once, and the top ten carry about 6.5%. Germline CDR1 is GTSNPN and CDR2 is SVGIG (reference sequence). CDR3 length equals 14 residues. The V gene lost 0 bases and the J gene lost 6 bases, with 14 bases spanning the gap.

Source material: peripheral blood. The clonotype comes from a man aged 35-49 years with primary liver carcinoma and hepatitis B virus infection. V gene TRBV30 combines with J gene TRBJ1-2; D not certain. CDR3 DNA sequence: TGTGCCTGGAGTGTGCACGGCGCCGCACATGGCTACACCTTC. It encodes CAWSVHGAAHGYTF.